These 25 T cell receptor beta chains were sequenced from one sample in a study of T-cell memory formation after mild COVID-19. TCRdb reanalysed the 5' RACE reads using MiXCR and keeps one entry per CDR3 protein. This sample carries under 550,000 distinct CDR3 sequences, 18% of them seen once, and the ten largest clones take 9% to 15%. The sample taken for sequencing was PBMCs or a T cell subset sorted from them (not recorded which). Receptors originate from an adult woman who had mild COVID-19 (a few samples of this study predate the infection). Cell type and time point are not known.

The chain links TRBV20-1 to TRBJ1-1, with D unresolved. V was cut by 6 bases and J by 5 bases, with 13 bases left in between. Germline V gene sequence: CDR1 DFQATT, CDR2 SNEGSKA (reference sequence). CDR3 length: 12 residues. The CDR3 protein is CSAEKEGTEAFF. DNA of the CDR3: TGCAGTGCAGAAAAAGAGGGAACTGAAGCTTTCTTT.

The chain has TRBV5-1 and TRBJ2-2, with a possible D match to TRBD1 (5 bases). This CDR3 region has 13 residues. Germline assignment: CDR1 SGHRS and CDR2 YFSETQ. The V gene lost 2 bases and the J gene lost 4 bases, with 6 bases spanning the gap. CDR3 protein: CASSFDSTGELFF. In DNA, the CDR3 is TGCGCCAGCAGCTTCGACAGCACCGGGGAGCTGTTTTTT.

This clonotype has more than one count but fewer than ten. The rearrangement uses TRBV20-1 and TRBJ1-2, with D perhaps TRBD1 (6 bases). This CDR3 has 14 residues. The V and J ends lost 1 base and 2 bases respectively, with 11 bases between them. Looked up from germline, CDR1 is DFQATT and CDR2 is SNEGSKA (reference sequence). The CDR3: CSARGQEVNYGYTF. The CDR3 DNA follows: TGCAGTGCTAGAGGACAGGAAGTGAACTATGGCTACACCTTC.

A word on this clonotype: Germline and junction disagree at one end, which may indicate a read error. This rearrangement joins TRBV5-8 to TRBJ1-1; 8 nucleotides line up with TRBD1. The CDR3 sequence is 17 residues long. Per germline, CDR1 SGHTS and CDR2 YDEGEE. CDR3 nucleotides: TGTGCCAGCAGCTCCGGACAGGGCCAGCGTTGGAACACTGAAACTTTCTTT. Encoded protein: CASSSGQGQRWNTETFF. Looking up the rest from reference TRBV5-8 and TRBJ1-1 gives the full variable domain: EAGVTQSPTHLIKTRGQQATLRCSPISGHTSVYWYQQALGLGLQFLLWYDEGEERNRGNFPPRFSGRQFPNYSSELNVNALELEDSALYLCASSSGQGQRWNTETFFGQGTRLTVV.

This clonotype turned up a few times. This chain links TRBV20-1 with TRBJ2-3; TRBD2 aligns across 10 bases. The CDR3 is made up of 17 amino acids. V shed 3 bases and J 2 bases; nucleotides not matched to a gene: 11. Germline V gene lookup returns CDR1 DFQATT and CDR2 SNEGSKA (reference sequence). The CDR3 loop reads CSARSGAGGRTTDTQYF. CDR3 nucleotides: TGCAGTGCTAGGAGCGGAGCGGGGGGGCGGACCACAGATACGCAGTATTTT.

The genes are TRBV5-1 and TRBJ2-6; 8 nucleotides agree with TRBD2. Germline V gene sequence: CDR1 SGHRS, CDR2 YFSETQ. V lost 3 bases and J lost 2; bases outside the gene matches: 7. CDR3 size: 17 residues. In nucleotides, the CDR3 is TGCGCCAGCAGCTCCGACGGAGCGGGGGCTGGGGCCAACGTCCTGACTTTC. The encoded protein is CASSSDGAGAGANVLTF.

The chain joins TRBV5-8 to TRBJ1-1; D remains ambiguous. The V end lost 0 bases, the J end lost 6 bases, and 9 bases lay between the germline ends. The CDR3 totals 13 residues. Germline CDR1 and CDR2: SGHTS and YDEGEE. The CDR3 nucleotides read TGTGCCAGCAGCTTGGCCTGGAGGGCTGAAGCTTTCTTT. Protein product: CASSLAWRAEAFF.

The CDR3 DNA reads TGTGCCAGCAGTTACAAATCTGGACGCCTCTATGGCTACACCTTC. Translation: CASSYKSGRLYGYTF. The J gene is TRBJ1-2, the V gene TRBV6-5; D call uncertain. Germline assignment: CDR1 MNHEY and CDR2 SVGAGI. Trimming took off 2 bases at V and 4 bases at J, with 14 bases between the two ends. The CDR3 extends over 15 amino acids.

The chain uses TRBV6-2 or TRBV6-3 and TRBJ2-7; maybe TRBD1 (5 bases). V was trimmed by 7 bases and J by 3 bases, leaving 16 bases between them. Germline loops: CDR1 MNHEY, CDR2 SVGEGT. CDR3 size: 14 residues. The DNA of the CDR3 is TGTGCCAGCATGAACAGGCTGCCTTACTACGAGCAGTACTTC. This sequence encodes CASMNRLPYYEQYF.

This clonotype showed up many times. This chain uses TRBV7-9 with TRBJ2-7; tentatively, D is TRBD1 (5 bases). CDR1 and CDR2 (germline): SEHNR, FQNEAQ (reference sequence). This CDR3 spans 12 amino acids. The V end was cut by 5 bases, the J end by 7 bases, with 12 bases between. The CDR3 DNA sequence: TGTGCCAGCAGCAGGGGTCTTAGGGAGCAGTACTTC. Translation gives CASSRGLREQYF.

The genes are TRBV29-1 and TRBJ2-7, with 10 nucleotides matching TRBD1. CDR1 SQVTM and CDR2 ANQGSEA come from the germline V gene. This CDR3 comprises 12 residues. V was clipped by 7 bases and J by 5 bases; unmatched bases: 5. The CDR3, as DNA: TGCAGCGGTGGACAGGGGGAGGACGAGCAGTACTTC. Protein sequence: CSGGQGEDEQYF.

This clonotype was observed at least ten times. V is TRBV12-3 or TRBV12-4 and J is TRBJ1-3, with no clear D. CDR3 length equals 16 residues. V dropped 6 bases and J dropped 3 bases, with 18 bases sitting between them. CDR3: CASSSGEGLYGNTIYF. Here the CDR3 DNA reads TGTGCCAGCAGCTCTGGGGAGGGTCTATATGGAAACACCATATATTTT.

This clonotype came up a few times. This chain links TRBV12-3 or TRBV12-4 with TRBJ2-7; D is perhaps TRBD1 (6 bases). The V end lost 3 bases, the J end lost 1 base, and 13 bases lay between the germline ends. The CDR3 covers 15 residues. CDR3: CASSFPGAGSYEQYF. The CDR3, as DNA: TGTGCCAGCAGTTTCCCAGGGGCAGGGTCCTACGAGCAGTACTTC.

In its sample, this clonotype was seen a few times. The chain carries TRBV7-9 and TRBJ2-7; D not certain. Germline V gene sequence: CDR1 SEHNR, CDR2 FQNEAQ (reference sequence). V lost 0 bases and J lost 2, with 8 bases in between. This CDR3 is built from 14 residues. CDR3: CASSLAVAAYEQYF. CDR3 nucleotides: TGTGCCAGCAGCTTAGCGGTCGCCGCCTACGAGCAGTACTTC.

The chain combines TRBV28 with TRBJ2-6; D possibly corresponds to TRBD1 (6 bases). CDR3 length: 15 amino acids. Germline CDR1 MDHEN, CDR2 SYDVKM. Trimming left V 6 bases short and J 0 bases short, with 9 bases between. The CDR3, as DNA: TGTGCCAGCAGCCCAGGGGACTCTGGGGCCAACGTCCTGACTTTC. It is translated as CASSPGDSGANVLTF.

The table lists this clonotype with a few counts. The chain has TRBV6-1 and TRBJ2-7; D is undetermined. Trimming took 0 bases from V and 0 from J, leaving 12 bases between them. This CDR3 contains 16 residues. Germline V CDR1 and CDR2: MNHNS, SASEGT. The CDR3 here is CASSEAYSPSSYEQYF. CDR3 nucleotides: TGTGCCAGCAGTGAAGCTTACAGCCCGAGCTCCTACGAGCAGTACTTC.

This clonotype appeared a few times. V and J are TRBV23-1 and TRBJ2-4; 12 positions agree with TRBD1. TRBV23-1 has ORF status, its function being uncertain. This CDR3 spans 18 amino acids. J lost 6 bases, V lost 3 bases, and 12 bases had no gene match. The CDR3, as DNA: TGCGCCAGCAGTCACCCTGCGGGACAGGGGGCGCCCGGAAACATTCAGTACTTC. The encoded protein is CASSHPAGQGAPGNIQYF.

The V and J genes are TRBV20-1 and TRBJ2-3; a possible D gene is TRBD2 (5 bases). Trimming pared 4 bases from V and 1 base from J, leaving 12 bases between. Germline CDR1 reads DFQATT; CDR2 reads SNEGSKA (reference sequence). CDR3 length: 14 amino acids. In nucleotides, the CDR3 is TGCAGTGCTATACCAGCGGCTGGCACAGATACGCAGTATTTT. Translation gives CSAIPAAGTDTQYF.

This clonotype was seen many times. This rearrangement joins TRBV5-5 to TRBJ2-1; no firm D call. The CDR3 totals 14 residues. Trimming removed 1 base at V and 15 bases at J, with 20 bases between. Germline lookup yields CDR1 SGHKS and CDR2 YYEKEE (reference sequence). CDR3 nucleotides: TGTGCCAGCAGCTTGACTGGACCTGAGAGCCCCCGGTTCTTC. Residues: CASSLTGPESPRFF.

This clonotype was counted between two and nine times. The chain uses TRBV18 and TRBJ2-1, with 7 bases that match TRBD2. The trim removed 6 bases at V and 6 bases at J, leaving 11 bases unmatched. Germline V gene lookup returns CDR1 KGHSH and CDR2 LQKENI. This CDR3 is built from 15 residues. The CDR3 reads CASSPGLGDLNEQFF. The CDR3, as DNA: TGTGCCAGCTCGCCCGGACTAGGGGACCTCAATGAGCAGTTCTTC.

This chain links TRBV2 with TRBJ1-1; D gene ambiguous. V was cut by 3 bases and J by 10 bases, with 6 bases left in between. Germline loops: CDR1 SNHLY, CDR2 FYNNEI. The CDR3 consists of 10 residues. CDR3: CASSDGGAFF. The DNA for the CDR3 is TGTGCCAGCAGTGATGGAGGAGCTTTCTTT.

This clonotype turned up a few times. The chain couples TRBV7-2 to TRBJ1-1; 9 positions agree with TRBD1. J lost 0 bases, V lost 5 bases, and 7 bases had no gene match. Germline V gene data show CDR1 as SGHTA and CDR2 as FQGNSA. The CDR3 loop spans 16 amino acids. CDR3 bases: TGTGCCAGCAGCCCACGCCGGACAGGGGTGAACACTGAAGCTTTCTTT. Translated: CASSPRRTGVNTEAFF.

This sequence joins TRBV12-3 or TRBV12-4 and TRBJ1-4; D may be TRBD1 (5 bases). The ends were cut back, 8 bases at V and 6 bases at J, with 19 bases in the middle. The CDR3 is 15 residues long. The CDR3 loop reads CASATGGVAHEKLFF. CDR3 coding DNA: TGTGCCAGCGCGACTGGGGGGGTTGCGCATGAAAAACTGTTTTTT.

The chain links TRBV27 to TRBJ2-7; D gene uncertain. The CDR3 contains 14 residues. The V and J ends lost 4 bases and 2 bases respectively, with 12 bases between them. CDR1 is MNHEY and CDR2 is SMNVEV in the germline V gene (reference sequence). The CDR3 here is CASSSPEVAYEQYF. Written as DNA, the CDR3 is TGTGCCAGCAGTTCCCCCGAGGTTGCCTACGAGCAGTACTTC.

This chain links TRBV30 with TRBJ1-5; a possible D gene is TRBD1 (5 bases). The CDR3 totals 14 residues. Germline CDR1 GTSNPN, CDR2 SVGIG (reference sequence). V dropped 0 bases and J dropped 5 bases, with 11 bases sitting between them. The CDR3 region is CAWSVGGADQPQHF. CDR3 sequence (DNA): TGTGCCTGGAGTGTAGGAGGGGCGGATCAGCCCCAGCATTTT.